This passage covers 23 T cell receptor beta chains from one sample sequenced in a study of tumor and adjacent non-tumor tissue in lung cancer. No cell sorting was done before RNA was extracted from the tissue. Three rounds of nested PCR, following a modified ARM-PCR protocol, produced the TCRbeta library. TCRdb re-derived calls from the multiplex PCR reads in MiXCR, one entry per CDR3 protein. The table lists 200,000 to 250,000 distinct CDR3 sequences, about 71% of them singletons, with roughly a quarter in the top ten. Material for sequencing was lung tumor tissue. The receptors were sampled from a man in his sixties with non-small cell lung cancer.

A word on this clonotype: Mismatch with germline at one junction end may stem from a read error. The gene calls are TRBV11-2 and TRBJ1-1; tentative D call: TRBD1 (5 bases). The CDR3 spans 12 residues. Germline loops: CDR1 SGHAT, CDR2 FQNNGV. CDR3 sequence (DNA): TGTACCAGCAGATTAGGGACCACTGAAGCTTTCTTT. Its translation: CTSRLGTTEAFF.

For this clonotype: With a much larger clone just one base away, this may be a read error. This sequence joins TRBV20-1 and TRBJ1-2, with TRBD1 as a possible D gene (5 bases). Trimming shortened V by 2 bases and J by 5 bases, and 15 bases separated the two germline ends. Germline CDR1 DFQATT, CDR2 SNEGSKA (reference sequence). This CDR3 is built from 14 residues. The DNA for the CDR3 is TGCAGTGCTAGATGGACATGGGGATATTATGGCTACACCTTC. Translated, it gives CSARWTWGYYGYTF.

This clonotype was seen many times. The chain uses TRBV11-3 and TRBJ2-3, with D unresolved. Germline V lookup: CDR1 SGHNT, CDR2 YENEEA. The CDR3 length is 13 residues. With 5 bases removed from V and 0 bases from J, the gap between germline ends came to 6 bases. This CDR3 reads CASSRRSTDTQYF. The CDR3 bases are TGTGCCAGCAGCCGACGGAGCACAGATACGCAGTATTTT. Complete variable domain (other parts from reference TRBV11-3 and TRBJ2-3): EAGVVQSPRYKIIEKKQPVAFWCNPISGHNTLYWYLQNLGQGPELLIRYENEEAVDDSQLPKDRFSAERLKGVDSTLKIQPAELGDSAVYLCASSRRSTDTQYFGPGTRLTVL.

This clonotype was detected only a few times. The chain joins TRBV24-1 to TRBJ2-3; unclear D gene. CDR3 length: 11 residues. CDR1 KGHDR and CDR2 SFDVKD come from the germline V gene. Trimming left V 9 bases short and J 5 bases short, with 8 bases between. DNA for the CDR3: TGTGCCACCTCTCCTCGAGATACGCAGTATTTT. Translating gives CATSPRDTQYF.

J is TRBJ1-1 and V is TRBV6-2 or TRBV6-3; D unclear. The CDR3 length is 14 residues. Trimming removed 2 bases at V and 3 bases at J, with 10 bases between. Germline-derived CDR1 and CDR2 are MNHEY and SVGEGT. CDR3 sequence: CASSYKGPDTEAFF. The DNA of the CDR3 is TGTGCCAGCAGTTACAAAGGGCCGGACACTGAAGCTTTCTTT.

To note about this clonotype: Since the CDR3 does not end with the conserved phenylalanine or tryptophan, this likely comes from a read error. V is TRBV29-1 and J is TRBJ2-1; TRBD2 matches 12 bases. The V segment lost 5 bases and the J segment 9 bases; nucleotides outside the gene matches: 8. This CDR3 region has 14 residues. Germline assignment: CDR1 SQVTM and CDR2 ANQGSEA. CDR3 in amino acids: CSVTGLAGGGEQFL. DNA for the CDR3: TGCAGCGTTACCGGCCTAGCGGGAGGGGGTGAGCAGTTCTTG.

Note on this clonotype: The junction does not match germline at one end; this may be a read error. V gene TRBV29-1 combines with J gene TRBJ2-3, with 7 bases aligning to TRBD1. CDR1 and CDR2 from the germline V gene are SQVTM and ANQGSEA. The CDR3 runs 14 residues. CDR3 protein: CSVGDRDGWDTHYF. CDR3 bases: TGCAGCGTGGGCGACAGGGACGGTTGGGATACGCATTATTTT.

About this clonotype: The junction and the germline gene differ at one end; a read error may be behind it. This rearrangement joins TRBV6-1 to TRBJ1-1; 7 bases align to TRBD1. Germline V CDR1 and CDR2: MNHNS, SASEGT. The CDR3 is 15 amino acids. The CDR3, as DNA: TGTGCCAGCAGTCGAATGACAGGGAGTGATACTGAAGCTTCCTTT. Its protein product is CASSRMTGSDTEASF.

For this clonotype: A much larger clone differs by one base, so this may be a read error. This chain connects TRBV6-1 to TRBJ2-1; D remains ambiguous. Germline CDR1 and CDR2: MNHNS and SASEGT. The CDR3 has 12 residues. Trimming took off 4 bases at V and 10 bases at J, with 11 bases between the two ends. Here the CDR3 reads CASSVQLWEQFF. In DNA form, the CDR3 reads TGTGCCAGCAGTGTACAATTATGGGAGCAGTTCTTC.

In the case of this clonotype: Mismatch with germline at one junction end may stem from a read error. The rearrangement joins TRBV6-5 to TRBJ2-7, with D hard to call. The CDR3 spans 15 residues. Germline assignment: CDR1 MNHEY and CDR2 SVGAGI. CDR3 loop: CASGNGKVTRYEQYF. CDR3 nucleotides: TGTGCCAGCGGCAATGGGAAAGTCACTCGCTACGAACAGTACTTC.

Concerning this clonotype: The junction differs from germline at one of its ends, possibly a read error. The CDR3 spells CSTRLARNEQFF. The CDR3 DNA sequence: TGCAGTACTAGGTTAGCTAGAAATGAGCAGTTCTTC. This chain joins TRBV20-1 and TRBJ2-1; possible D gene TRBD2, 5 bases. Germline V gene sequence: CDR1 DFQATT, CDR2 SNEGSKA (reference sequence). The CDR3 covers 12 residues.

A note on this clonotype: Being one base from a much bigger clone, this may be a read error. The CDR3 is CSAMGHETQYF. The CDR3 nucleotides are TGCAGTGCTATGGGCCATGAGACCCAGTACTTC. This chain uses TRBV20-1 with TRBJ2-5; the D is unclear. Germline loops: CDR1 DFQATT, CDR2 SNEGSKA (reference sequence). V shed 4 bases and J shed 5 bases, with 8 bases lying between them. The CDR3 is 11 amino acids.

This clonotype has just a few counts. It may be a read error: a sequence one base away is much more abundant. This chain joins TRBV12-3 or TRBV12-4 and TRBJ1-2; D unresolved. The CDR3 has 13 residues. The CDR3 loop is CASSLVRGYGCTF. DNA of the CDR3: TGTGCCAGCAGTTTAGTCCGAGGCTATGGCTGCACCTTC.

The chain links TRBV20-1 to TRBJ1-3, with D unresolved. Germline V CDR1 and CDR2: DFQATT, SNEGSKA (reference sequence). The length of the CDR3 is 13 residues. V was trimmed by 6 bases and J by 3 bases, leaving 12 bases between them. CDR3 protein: CSALRAIGNTIYF. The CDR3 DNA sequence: TGCAGTGCCTTACGGGCGATTGGAAACACCATATATTTT.

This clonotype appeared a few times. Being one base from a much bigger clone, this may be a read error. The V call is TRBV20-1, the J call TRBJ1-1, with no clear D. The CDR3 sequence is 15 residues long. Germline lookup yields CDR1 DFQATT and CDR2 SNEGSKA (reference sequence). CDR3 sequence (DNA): TGCAGTGCTAGAAATCGCGTAGGGCTGAATACTGAAGCTTTCTTT. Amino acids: CSARNRVGLNTEAFF.

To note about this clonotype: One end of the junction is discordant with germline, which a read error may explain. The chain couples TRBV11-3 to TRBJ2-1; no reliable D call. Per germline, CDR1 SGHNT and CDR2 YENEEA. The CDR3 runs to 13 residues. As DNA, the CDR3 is TGTGCCAGCAACTTACTAAGGGTAAATGAACAGTTCTTC. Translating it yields CASNLLRVNEQFF.

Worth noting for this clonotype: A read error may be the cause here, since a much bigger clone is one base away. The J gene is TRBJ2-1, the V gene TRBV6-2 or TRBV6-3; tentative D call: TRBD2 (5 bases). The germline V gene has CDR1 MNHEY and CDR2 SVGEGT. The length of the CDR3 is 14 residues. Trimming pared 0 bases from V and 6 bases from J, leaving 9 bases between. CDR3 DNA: TGTGCCAGCAGTTACTCGGAGGAAGGCAATGAGCAGTTCTTC. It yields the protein CASSYSEEGNEQFF.

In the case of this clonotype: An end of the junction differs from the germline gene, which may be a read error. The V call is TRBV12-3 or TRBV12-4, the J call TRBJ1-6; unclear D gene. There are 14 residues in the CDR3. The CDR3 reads CAGSLKDYNSPLHF. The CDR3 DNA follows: TGTGCCGGCAGTTTGAAGGACTATAATTCACCCCTCCACTTT.

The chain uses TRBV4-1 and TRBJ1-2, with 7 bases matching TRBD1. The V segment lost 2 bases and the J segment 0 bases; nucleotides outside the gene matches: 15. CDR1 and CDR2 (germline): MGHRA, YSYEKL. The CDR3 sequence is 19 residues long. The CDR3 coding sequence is TGCGCCAGCAGCCAACCGTCGACAGGGCAGGTCTATTCTAACTATGGCTACACCTTC. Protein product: CASSQPSTGQVYSNYGYTF.

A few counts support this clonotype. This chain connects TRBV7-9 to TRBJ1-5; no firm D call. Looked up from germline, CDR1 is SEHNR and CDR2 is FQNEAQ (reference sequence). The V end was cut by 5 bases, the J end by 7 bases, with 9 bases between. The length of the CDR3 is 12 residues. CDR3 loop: CASSIDWQPQHF. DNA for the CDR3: TGTGCCAGCAGCATCGACTGGCAGCCCCAGCATTTT.

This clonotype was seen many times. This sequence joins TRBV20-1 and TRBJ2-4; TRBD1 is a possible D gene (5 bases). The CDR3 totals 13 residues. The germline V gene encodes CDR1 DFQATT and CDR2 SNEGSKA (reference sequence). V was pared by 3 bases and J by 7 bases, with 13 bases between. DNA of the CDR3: TGCAGTGCTAGGTCGGACAAAGGGAACATTCAGTACTTC. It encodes CSARSDKGNIQYF.

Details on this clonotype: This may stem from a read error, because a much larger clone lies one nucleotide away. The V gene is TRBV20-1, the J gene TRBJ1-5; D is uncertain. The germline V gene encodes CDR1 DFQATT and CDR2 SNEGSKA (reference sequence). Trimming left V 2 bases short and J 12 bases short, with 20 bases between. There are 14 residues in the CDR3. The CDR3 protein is CSARIPGSQEHQHF. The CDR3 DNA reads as TGCAGTGCTAGAATTCCGGGCAGCCAGGAGCACCAGCATTTT.

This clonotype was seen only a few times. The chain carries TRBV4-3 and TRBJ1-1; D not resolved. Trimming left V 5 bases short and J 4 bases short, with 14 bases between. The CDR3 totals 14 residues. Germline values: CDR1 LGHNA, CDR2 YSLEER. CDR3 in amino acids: CASSSESGRTEAFF. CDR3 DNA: TGCGCCAGCAGCTCAGAGTCGGGTCGCACTGAAGCTTTCTTT.